A single sample is the source of the 27 T cell receptor beta chains below, sequenced in a study of early T cells in non-severe SARS-CoV-2 infection. TCRdb fed the 5' RACE reads into MiXCR, producing one record per CDR3 protein. The table includes 57,000 or so distinct CDR3 sequences, around 12% detected once. The sample was whole blood, taken at baseline. The receptors stem from an adult who was a healthcare worker with PCR-confirmed SARS-CoV-2 infection or an uninfected control (not recorded which). The donor label of this sample is uncertain.

This clonotype turned up a few times. The chain links TRBV4-2 to TRBJ1-3; 7 nucleotides align to TRBD1. Germline V gene data show CDR1 as LGHNA and CDR2 as YNFKEQ. V was clipped by 0 bases and J by 1 base; unmatched bases: 6. The CDR3 totals 17 residues. CDR3 in DNA: TGTGCCAGCAGCCAAGATTCGACAGGGCAATCTGGAAACACCATATATTTT. Translation gives CASSQDSTGQSGNTIYF.

In its sample, this clonotype was seen a few times. The rearrangement uses TRBV27 and TRBJ1-3, with 11 bases aligning to TRBD1. The trim removed 5 bases at V and 3 bases at J, leaving 6 bases unmatched. CDR1 is MNHEY and CDR2 is SMNVEV in the germline V gene (reference sequence). The CDR3 totals 16 residues. The CDR3 reads CASSLAGTGGGNTIYF. CDR3 in DNA: TGTGCCAGCAGTCTCGCCGGGACAGGGGGTGGAAACACCATATATTTT.

There are many counts of this clonotype. The rearrangement uses TRBV12-3 or TRBV12-4 and TRBJ2-1; D may be TRBD2 (6 bases). Deletions cut 6 bases from V and 10 bases from J, with 10 bases between. This CDR3 spans 11 amino acids. The DNA for the CDR3 is TGTGCCAGCAGACTAGGACTAGAGCAGTTCTTC. Its protein is CASRLGLEQFF.

The chain is built from TRBV5-1 and TRBJ2-2; no reliable D call. Trimming removed 2 bases from V and 3 bases from J, with 8 bases in between. There are 14 residues in the CDR3. Germline-derived CDR1 and CDR2 are SGHRS and YFSETQ. The chain's CDR3 is CASSLVADTGELFF. The CDR3 nucleotides are TGCGCCAGCAGCTTAGTGGCGGACACCGGGGAGCTGTTTTTT.

This clonotype was observed many times. The chain has TRBV7-9 and TRBJ2-3; no clear D. The CDR3 is made up of 16 amino acids. Germline CDR1 and CDR2: SEHNR and FQNEAQ (reference sequence). Trimming left V 4 bases short and J 2 bases short, with 16 bases between. The CDR3 region has the DNA TGTGCCAGCAGCTCCCCGGGCCATCAAATCACAGATACGCAGTATTTT. Amino acid sequence: CASSSPGHQITDTQYF.

The CDR3: CASSLVAGENEQFF. In DNA form, the CDR3 reads TGCGCCAGCAGCTTGGTTGCAGGGGAGAATGAGCAGTTCTTC. V gene TRBV5-1 combines with J gene TRBJ2-1; D is perhaps TRBD1 (6 bases). The germline V and J ends were trimmed by 0 bases and 7 bases, with 11 bases remaining between them. This CDR3 comprises 14 residues. The germline V gene encodes CDR1 SGHRS and CDR2 YFSETQ.

The chain uses TRBV20-1 and TRBJ1-1; perhaps TRBD1 as D (5 bases). Germline V gene sequence: CDR1 DFQATT, CDR2 SNEGSKA (reference sequence). The germline V and J ends were trimmed by 6 bases and 3 bases, with 14 bases remaining between them. This CDR3 contains 13 residues. The chain's CDR3 is CSALLGADTEAFF. The CDR3 DNA is TGCAGTGCCCTATTAGGGGCGGACACTGAAGCTTTCTTT.

J is TRBJ2-2 and V is TRBV12-5, with 7 positions matching TRBD1. The CDR3 is made up of 15 amino acids. CDR1 is LGHNT, CDR2 FRNRAP, per germline. V shed 2 bases, J shed 3 bases, and the junction held 3 bases outside the gene matches. CDR3 sequence reads: CASGLWQGDTGELFF. For the CDR3, the DNA is TGTGCTAGTGGTTTGTGGCAGGGGGACACCGGGGAGCTGTTTTTT.

Only a few counts were recorded for this clonotype. The rearrangement joins TRBV5-1 to TRBJ1-2, with TRBD1 matching over 7 bases. Germline CDR1 and CDR2: SGHRS and YFSETQ. J was trimmed by 4 bases and V by 2 bases; bases with no gene match: 5. This CDR3 comprises 14 residues. CDR3 sequence reads: CASSFTGVAYGYTF. In DNA, the CDR3 is TGCGCCAGCAGCTTCACAGGGGTGGCCTATGGCTACACCTTC.

This clonotype was observed a few times. The chain joins TRBV6-5 to TRBJ2-1, with 13 bases identical to TRBD2. The CDR3 consists of 15 residues. The germline V gene encodes CDR1 MNHEY and CDR2 SVGAGI. Trimming at V came to 5 bases and at J to 5 bases, leaving 3 bases not matched to a gene. The CDR3 nucleotides are TGTGCCAGCAGTGGACTAGCGGGGGCCGACAATGAGCAGTTCTTC. Protein: CASSGLAGADNEQFF.

V and J are TRBV6-6 and TRBJ2-7; TRBD1 matches 8 bases. Trimming took 4 bases from V and 2 from J; bases not matched to a gene: 1. The CDR3 has 13 residues. CDR1 and CDR2 (germline): MNHNY, SVGAGI (reference sequence). The DNA of the CDR3 is TGTGCCAGCAGTTTACAGGGGGCCTACGAGCAGTACGTC. This codes for CASSLQGAYEQYV.

The CDR3 DNA reads TGTGCCAGCAGCGTAGTGGACGGGACAGATACGCAGTATTTT. This sequence encodes CASSVVDGTDTQYF. The V and J genes are TRBV9 and TRBJ2-3; D call uncertain. V was clipped by 0 bases and J by 3 bases, with 8 bases between them. Germline CDR1 and CDR2: SGDLS and YYNGEE. The CDR3 is 14 amino acids. The whole variable domain, filled in from reference TRBV9 and TRBJ2-3, reads DSGVTQTPKHLITATGQRVTLRCSPRSGDLSVYWYQQSLDQGLQFLIQYYNGEERAKGNILERFSAQQFPDLHSELNLSSLELGDSALYFCASSVVDGTDTQYFGPGTRLTVL.

The rearrangement links TRBV5-1 to TRBJ2-5; 7 nucleotides align to TRBD1. This CDR3 spans 16 amino acids. In germline, CDR1 is SGHRS, CDR2 YFSETQ. V lost 4 bases, J lost 2 bases, and 11 bases stayed unmatched. The CDR3 loop is CASSRRSGTVQETQYF. The CDR3 DNA follows: TGCGCCAGCAGCCGACGATCGGGGACAGTTCAAGAGACCCAGTACTTC.

This chain's CDR3 is CASSTPDRGSSSYNEQFF. The CDR3 DNA reads TGCGCCAGCAGCACTCCCGACAGGGGCTCAAGCTCCTACAATGAGCAGTTCTTC. The gene calls are TRBV5-1 and TRBJ2-1; the match to TRBD1 covers 8 bases. The CDR3 is 18 residues long. V trimming: 4 bases; J trimming: 0 bases; junction bases outside the gene matches: 12. From germline, CDR1 is SGHRS and CDR2 YFSETQ. Variable domain in full (rest from reference TRBV5-1 and TRBJ2-1): KAGVTQTPRYLIKTRGQQVTLSCSPISGHRSVSWYQQTPGQGLQFLFEYFSETQRNKGNFPGRFSGRQFSNSRSEMNVSTLELGDSALYLCASSTPDRGSSSYNEQFFGPGTRLTVL.

This sequence joins TRBV12-3 or TRBV12-4 and TRBJ1-1; 8 nucleotides agree with TRBD1. V dropped 6 bases and J dropped 1; count of bases not matched to a gene: 7. There are 15 residues in the CDR3. DNA of the CDR3: TGTGCCAGCAGACCCATGGACAGGGAGAACACTGAAGCTTTCTTT. This translates into CASRPMDRENTEAFF.

The V call is TRBV20-1, the J call TRBJ2-1; 7 nucleotides align to TRBD2. This CDR3 has 14 residues. Per germline, CDR1 DFQATT and CDR2 SNEGSKA (reference sequence). With V trimmed by 3 bases and J by 5 bases, 7 bases remained unmatched. This chain's CDR3 is CSASWGGPHNEQFF. DNA of the CDR3: TGCAGTGCTAGTTGGGGGGGACCCCACAATGAGCAGTTCTTC.

The chain links TRBV20-1 to TRBJ2-3, with TRBD1 as a possible D gene (6 bases). The ends were cut back, 5 bases at V and 3 bases at J, with 9 bases in the middle. Germline-derived CDR1 and CDR2 are DFQATT and SNEGSKA (reference sequence). CDR3 length: 12 amino acids. In DNA, the CDR3 is TGCAGTGCTCCGCAGGGGACAGATACGCAGTATTTT. Protein: CSAPQGTDTQYF.

This clonotype came up many times. The V and J genes are TRBV2 and TRBJ2-4; D is perhaps TRBD2 (6 bases). CDR1 SNHLY and CDR2 FYNNEI come from the germline V gene. The CDR3 consists of 14 residues. V dropped 3 bases and J dropped 7 bases, with 13 bases sitting between them. The CDR3 spells CASSDSRLANIQYF. The DNA for the CDR3 is TGTGCCAGCAGTGACTCGAGGCTAGCGAACATTCAGTACTTC.

The chain uses TRBV29-1 and TRBJ1-3; possibly TRBD1 for D (5 bases). V was clipped by 7 bases and J by 4 bases, with 14 bases between them. The CDR3 covers 13 residues. CDR1 is SQVTM and CDR2 is ANQGSEA in the germline V gene. The CDR3 sequence: CSAIRDRGNTIYF. DNA of the CDR3: TGCAGCGCCATTCGGGACCGCGGAAACACCATATATTTT.

The V call is TRBV18, the J call TRBJ2-3, with 8 bases matching TRBD1. CDR3 size: 15 residues. Germline V gene sequence: CDR1 KGHSH, CDR2 LQKENI. The V segment lost 6 bases and the J segment 2 bases; nucleotides outside the gene matches: 7. The CDR3 DNA sequence: TGTGCCAGCTCTCCTCGGACAGGGAACACAGATACGCAGTATTTT. Translated: CASSPRTGNTDTQYF.

The rearrangement uses TRBV6-6 and TRBJ2-5; D uncertain. Trimming left V 0 bases short and J 0 bases short, with 5 bases between. CDR1 is MNHNY, CDR2 SVGAGI, per germline (reference sequence). The CDR3 covers 14 residues. The CDR3 reads CASSYSNNQETQYF. In DNA form, the CDR3 reads TGTGCCAGCAGTTACTCGAATAACCAAGAGACCCAGTACTTC.

This clonotype was recorded a few times. The chain is built from TRBV5-6 and TRBJ2-5, with D unresolved. This CDR3 has 14 residues. Trimming took off 5 bases at V and 5 bases at J, with 16 bases between the two ends. CDR1 is SGHDT and CDR2 is YYEEEE in the germline V gene. The CDR3 loop reads CASSTGVARETQYF. In DNA, the CDR3 is TGTGCCAGCAGTACTGGCGTAGCAAGGGAGACCCAGTACTTC.

The chain uses TRBV6-2 or TRBV6-3 and TRBJ2-7; D is ambiguous. V shed 4 bases and J shed 1 base, with 11 bases lying between them. This CDR3 is built from 14 residues. The germline CDR1 and CDR2 sequences are MNHEY and SVGEGT. CDR3 in amino acids: CASSSLDGSYEQYV. In nucleotides, the CDR3 is TGTGCCAGCAGTTCCCTTGACGGGTCCTACGAGCAGTACGTC.

The chain has TRBV20-1 and TRBJ1-2, with D hard to call. CDR3 size: 11 residues. The germline CDR1 and CDR2 sequences are DFQATT and SNEGSKA (reference sequence). CDR3 sequence: CSAKTAYGYTF. The CDR3 DNA follows: TGCAGCGCAAAAACGGCCTATGGCTACACCTTC.

This clonotype has a count of ten or more. The chain uses TRBV29-1 and TRBJ1-5; unclear D gene. CDR3 length: 12 amino acids. Per the germline V gene, CDR1 is SQVTM and CDR2 is ANQGSEA. V lost 6 bases, J lost 0 bases, and 6 bases lay in between. CDR3: CSVGYSNQPQHF. In nucleotides, the CDR3 is TGCAGCGTGGGTTATAGCAATCAGCCCCAGCATTTT.

In its sample, this clonotype ranks as medium-sized. CDR3: CATSDKVWAKNIQYF. Written as DNA, the CDR3 is TGTGCCACCAGTGATAAGGTTTGGGCCAAAAACATTCAGTACTTC. The V call is TRBV24-1, the J call TRBJ2-4; D not resolved. The CDR3 is made up of 15 amino acids. With 3 bases removed from V and 1 base from J, the gap between germline ends came to 9 bases. Looked up from germline, CDR1 is KGHDR and CDR2 is SFDVKD.

This chain connects TRBV7-3 to TRBJ2-3; TRBD1 matches 8 bases. Per the germline V gene, CDR1 is SGHTA and CDR2 is FQGTGA. This CDR3 comprises 16 residues. V gave up 5 bases and J gave up 1 base; unmatched junction bases: 8. DNA of the CDR3: TGTGCCAGCAGCCCAAGGACAGGGTGGGGCACAGATACGCAGTATTTT. Translation: CASSPRTGWGTDTQYF.